This passage covers 30 T cell receptor beta chains from one sample sequenced in a study of blood T cell repertoires in COVID-19. TCRdb's table, derived via immunoSEQ multiplex PCR, lists solely in-frame clones and lacks some. Among some 150,000 clones listed, approximately 82% were seen once. The sample consisted of PBMCs or T cells enriched from blood (not recorded which). The receptors were sampled from a woman in her forties or fifties in a cohort exposed to, infected with or recovered from COVID-19 (not recorded which).

The rearrangement links TRBV6-5 to TRBJ1-2, with a tentative D call TRBD1 (6 bases). The CDR3 length is 15 residues. The V and J ends lost 6 bases and 7 bases respectively, with 21 bases between them. CDR1 MNHEY and CDR2 SVGAGI come from the germline V gene. The CDR3 region has the DNA TGTGCCAGCAGGACCCCGGGACACTCTGGCTCTGGCTACACCTTC. Residues: CASRTPGHSGSGYTF.

The chain employs TRBV29-1 and TRBJ1-1, with unresolved D. Trimming stripped 7 bases from V and 3 bases from J, with 12 bases between. The CDR3 extends over 12 amino acids. The germline gives CDR1 SQVTM, CDR2 ANQGSEA. CDR3 in amino acids: CSERAGDTEAFF. The CDR3 DNA reads as TGCAGCGAGAGAGCAGGTGACACTGAAGCTTTCTTT.

The chain combines TRBV28 with TRBJ1-5; D call uncertain. This CDR3 spans 16 amino acids. The ends were cut back, 7 bases at V and 2 bases at J, with 18 bases in the middle. Germline V lookup: CDR1 MDHEN, CDR2 SYDVKM. The DNA for the CDR3 is TGTGCCAGCACACGGGAAGGATTTAGGGGCAATCAGCCCCAGCATTTT. Protein: CASTREGFRGNQPQHF.

Only a few counts were recorded for this clone. V is TRBV10-3 and J is TRBJ2-7, with TRBD2 matching 12 bases. The V and J ends lost 2 bases and 4 bases, in that order; junction bases with no gene match: 3. Germline V lookup: CDR1 ENHRY, CDR2 SYGVKD. CDR3 length: 15 residues. CDR3 region: CAISEPTSGRYEQYF. The CDR3 DNA sequence: TGTGCCATCAGTGAGCCCACTAGCGGGAGGTACGAGCAGTACTTC.

This chain uses TRBV28 with TRBJ1-3; D is ambiguous. Germline CDR1 MDHEN, CDR2 SYDVKM. CDR3 length: 14 residues. The V end was cut by 5 bases, the J end by 1 base, with 9 bases between. CDR3 sequence (DNA): TGTGCCAGCAGTACCCGTAGTTCTGGAAACACCATATATTTT. This translates into CASSTRSSGNTIYF.

The sample holds one count of this clone. The chain combines TRBV27 with TRBJ2-1, with a weak D call TRBD1 (5 bases). V shed 5 bases and J shed 8 bases, with 13 bases lying between them. The length of the CDR3 is 13 residues. CDR1 is MNHEY, CDR2 SMNVEV, per germline (reference sequence). Written as DNA, the CDR3 is TGTGCCAGCAGTGAGGACAATGGGTATGAGCAGTTCTTC. Residues: CASSEDNGYEQFF.

The chain combines TRBV7-8 with TRBJ2-7; a weak D match, TRBD2 (5 bases). Per germline, CDR1 SGHVS and CDR2 FQNEAQ. The CDR3 loop spans 14 amino acids. Deletions cut 5 bases from V and 1 base from J, with 12 bases between. CDR3 in DNA: TGTGCCAGCAGCCCGGGAAGGAAATCCTACGAGCAGTACTTC. Translation: CASSPGRKSYEQYF.

The chain couples TRBV28 to TRBJ2-7; D is perhaps TRBD1 (7 bases). This CDR3 comprises 15 residues. Germline assignment: CDR1 MDHEN and CDR2 SYDVKM. V lost 6 bases to trimming and J lost 7 bases, with 22 bases between them. The CDR3 region is CASRSTGRSSGEQYF. The CDR3 region has the DNA TGTGCCAGCAGGTCGACAGGGAGGAGTTCGGGGGAGCAGTACTTC.

This chain joins TRBV9 and TRBJ1-1; a possible D gene is TRBD1 (6 bases). The CDR3 contains 16 residues. Germline CDR1 reads SGDLS; CDR2 reads YYNGEE. The ends were cut back, 4 bases at V and 0 bases at J, with 16 bases in the middle. The CDR3 nucleotides read TGTGCCAGCAGCCCCAGGGGAGGGGTGGTGAACACTGAAGCTTTCTTT. Its protein product is CASSPRGGVVNTEAFF.

The genes are TRBV5-1 and TRBJ1-3; D perhaps matches TRBD1 (5 bases). CDR3 length: 13 amino acids. Trimming removed 5 bases at V and 1 base at J, with 7 bases between. Germline V lookup: CDR1 SGHRS, CDR2 YFSETQ. The CDR3 sequence is CASRAGSGNTIYF. Written as DNA, the CDR3 is TGCGCCAGCAGGGCAGGGTCTGGAAACACCATATATTTT. The full variable domain, in which reference TRBV5-1 and TRBJ1-3 provide the parts outside the CDR3, is KAGVTQTPRYLIKTRGQQVTLSCSPISGHRSVSWYQQTPGQGLQFLFEYFSETQRNKGNFPGRFSGRQFSNSRSEMNVSTLELGDSALYLCASRAGSGNTIYFGEGSWLTVV.

This sequence joins TRBV11-2 and TRBJ2-3; 8 nucleotides line up with TRBD1. Germline V gene lookup returns CDR1 SGHAT and CDR2 FQNNGV. With V trimmed by 3 bases and J by 6 bases, 8 bases remained unmatched. This CDR3 comprises 15 residues. The chain's CDR3 is CASSFGQGFPDTQYF. The CDR3 nucleotides read TGTGCCAGCAGCTTTGGACAGGGCTTTCCCGATACGCAGTATTTT. The whole variable domain, filled in from reference TRBV11-2 and TRBJ2-3, reads EAGVAQSPRYKIIEKRQSVAFWCNPISGHATLYWYQQILGQGPKLLIQFQNNGVVDDSQLPKDRFSAERLKGVDSTLKIQPAKLEDSAVYLCASSFGQGFPDTQYFGPGTRLTVL.

V is TRBV6-5 and J is TRBJ1-1; TRBD1 is a possible D gene (6 bases). Germline V gives CDR1 MNHEY, CDR2 SVGAGI. Trimming left V 4 bases short and J 0 bases short, with 12 bases between. The CDR3 runs 15 residues. The CDR3 DNA is TGTGCCAGCAGTTTTAACAGGGCCTTGAACACTGAAGCTTTCTTT. Its translation is CASSFNRALNTEAFF.

The chain couples TRBV10-1 to TRBJ2-1; 8 bases agree with TRBD1. Germline lookup yields CDR1 WNHNN and CDR2 SYGVQD (reference sequence). Trimming took 8 bases from V and 2 from J; bases not matched to a gene: 8. This CDR3 is 15 amino acids long. For the CDR3, the DNA is TGCGCCAGCCTTAGGACAGGGAGGCCCTACAATGAGCAGTTCTTC. It codes for CASLRTGRPYNEQFF.

This clone showed up just once. This rearrangement joins TRBV11-2 to TRBJ2-7; 9 bases are a match to TRBD1. CDR1 and CDR2 (germline): SGHAT, FQNNGV. The CDR3 runs 14 residues. Trimming took 3 bases from V and 4 from J; bases not matched to a gene: 4. CDR3 residues: CASSLTGGMYEQYF. CDR3 coding DNA: TGTGCCAGCAGCTTGACAGGGGGTATGTACGAGCAGTACTTC.

The V call is TRBV24-1, the J call TRBJ2-1; 15 nucleotides line up with TRBD2. CDR1 is KGHDR, CDR2 SFDVKD, per germline. The V segment lost 4 bases and the J segment 8 bases; nucleotides outside the gene matches: 11. The CDR3 is made up of 18 amino acids. The CDR3 sequence: CATSDPGLAGGYGDEQFF. As DNA, the CDR3 is TGTGCCACCAGTGACCCCGGACTAGCGGGAGGGTATGGGGATGAGCAGTTCTTC.

This clone appeared a single time. CDR3: CASSLLRAQDEKLFF. CDR3 nucleotides: TGCGCCAGCAGCTTGCTGAGGGCCCAAGATGAAAAACTGTTTTTT. The V gene is TRBV5-1, the J gene TRBJ1-4; D not certain. Germline CDR1 reads SGHRS; CDR2 reads YFSETQ. This CDR3 contains 15 residues. Trimming removed 1 base at V and 6 bases at J, with 13 bases between.

The chain combines TRBV7-9 with TRBJ1-4; D is ambiguous. Per the germline V gene, CDR1 is SEHNR and CDR2 is FQNEAQ (reference sequence). The CDR3 spans 12 residues. The V and J ends lost 6 bases and 8 bases respectively, with 10 bases between them. CDR3: CASRKSLEKLFF. The CDR3 coding sequence is TGTGCCAGCAGGAAGTCACTGGAAAAACTGTTTTTT.

This clone appeared a few times. The V call is TRBV5-4, the J call TRBJ2-7; the match to TRBD1 covers 8 bases. This CDR3 contains 15 residues. Trimming took 2 bases from V and 5 from J; bases not matched to a gene: 9. The germline V gene has CDR1 SGHNT and CDR2 YYREEE (reference sequence). The CDR3 bases are TGTGCCAGCAGCTTAATAGGGACAGGTAGTAACGAGCAGTACTTC. It encodes CASSLIGTGSNEQYF.

V usage is TRBV29-1 and J usage is TRBJ2-5; the match to TRBD2 covers 14 bases. Germline lookup yields CDR1 SQVTM and CDR2 ANQGSEA. Trimming cost V 2 bases and J 4 bases; bases outside gene matches: 9. The CDR3 consists of 17 residues. The CDR3 here is CSVESPGLAGVLETQYF. CDR3 coding DNA: TGCAGCGTTGAAAGTCCGGGACTAGCGGGAGTTTTAGAGACCCAGTACTTC.

V usage is TRBV5-6 and J usage is TRBJ1-2; no firm D call. Trimming removed 0 bases from V and 1 base from J, with 10 bases in between. This CDR3 is built from 15 residues. CDR1 is SGHDT and CDR2 is YYEEEE in the germline V gene. The CDR3, as DNA: TGTGCCAGCAGCTTGGGCGGTAAAATTAACTATGGCTACACCTTC. It is translated as CASSLGGKINYGYTF.

This clone has at least ten counts. V is TRBV30 and J is TRBJ1-2; 7 bases are shared with TRBD1. The V segment lost 6 bases and the J segment 0 bases; nucleotides outside the gene matches: 13. Per germline, CDR1 GTSNPN and CDR2 SVGIG (reference sequence). CDR3 length: 16 residues. The CDR3 coding sequence is TGTGCCTGCCAAAAAAGGACAGGTTTAGCTAACTATGGCTACACCTTC. This gives the protein CACQKRTGLANYGYTF.

The table lists this clone with a count of one. This chain joins TRBV19 and TRBJ1-1; perhaps TRBD1 as D (5 bases). CDR1 LNHDA and CDR2 SQIVND come from the germline V gene (reference sequence). This CDR3 has 15 residues. V lost 7 bases and J lost 1, with 16 bases in between. The CDR3 spells CASTGRRYRNTEAFF. CDR3 DNA: TGTGCCAGTACAGGGAGGCGATATCGGAACACTGAAGCTTTCTTT.

The rearrangement links TRBV28 to TRBJ1-2; D is unresolved. Per germline, CDR1 MDHEN and CDR2 SYDVKM. V was cut by 4 bases and J by 5 bases, with 11 bases left in between. The CDR3 covers 13 residues. The CDR3 sequence: CASSSLTYYGYTF. The CDR3 coding sequence is TGTGCCAGCAGTTCTCTGACTTATTATGGCTACACCTTC.

This clone was seen just once. The CDR3 nucleotides read TGTGCCAGCAGTTTACAGGGAAACATTCAGTACTTC. Translating gives CASSLQGNIQYF. The rearrangement links TRBV28 to TRBJ2-4; maybe TRBD1 (5 bases). Trimming took 2 bases from V and 6 from J, leaving 5 bases between them. The CDR3 is made up of 12 amino acids. Germline assignment: CDR1 MDHEN and CDR2 SYDVKM. Full variable domain (rest looked up from reference TRBV28 and TRBJ2-4): DVKVTQSSRYLVKRTGEKVFLECVQDMDHENMFWYRQDPGLGLRLIYFSYDVKMKEKGDIPEGYSVSREKKERFSLILESASTNQTSMYLCASSLQGNIQYFGAGTRLSVL.

V usage is TRBV3-1 (or the pseudogene TRBV3-2) and J usage is TRBJ1-2; D perhaps matches TRBD1 (6 bases). The V end was cut by 2 bases, the J end by 7 bases, with 8 bases between. Germline V gene sequence: CDR1 LGHDT, CDR2 YNNKEL (reference sequence). CDR3 length: 12 residues. CDR3 in DNA: TGTGCCAGCAGCCAAACGGACAGTGGCTACACCTTC. Protein: CASSQTDSGYTF.

This clone was seen only a few times. The rearrangement joins TRBV19 to TRBJ2-7; 11 nucleotides align to TRBD2. With V trimmed by 6 bases and J by 2 bases, 6 bases remained unmatched. CDR3 size: 15 residues. Per the germline V gene, CDR1 is LNHDA and CDR2 is SQIVND (reference sequence). The CDR3 region is CASSLTSGKPYEQYF. The CDR3 region has the DNA TGTGCCAGTAGCCTGACTAGCGGGAAACCCTACGAGCAGTACTTC.

This clone appeared a single time. V usage is TRBV28 and J usage is TRBJ1-5, with D perhaps matching TRBD1 (6 bases). V was trimmed by 10 bases and J by 3 bases, leaving 19 bases between them. Germline V gene sequence: CDR1 MDHEN, CDR2 SYDVKM. The CDR3 consists of 15 residues. The CDR3: CAIQPQDRYNQPQHF. CDR3 nucleotide sequence: TGTGCCATCCAACCCCAGGACAGATACAATCAGCCCCAGCATTTT. The variable domain in full, with the rest retrieved from reference TRBV28 and TRBJ1-5, is DVKVTQSSRYLVKRTGEKVFLECVQDMDHENMFWYRQDPGLGLRLIYFSYDVKMKEKGDIPEGYSVSREKKERFSLILESASTNQTSMYLCAIQPQDRYNQPQHFGDGTRLSIL.

The rearrangement uses TRBV4-2 and TRBJ2-5, with 10 bases that match TRBD1. The ends lost 0 bases at V and 5 bases at J; junction bases unmatched: 6. CDR3 size: 16 residues. The V gene's germline CDR1 is LGHNA and CDR2 YNFKEQ. As DNA, the CDR3 is TGTGCCAGCAGCCAAGATACGACAGGGGGCGGCGAGACCCAGTACTTC. Protein: CASSQDTTGGGETQYF.

The gene calls are TRBV4-1 and TRBJ1-2; tentative D call: TRBD1 (6 bases). There are 16 residues in the CDR3. Between the trimmed V and J ends, which lost 2 bases and 3 bases, there was a span of 16 bases. In germline, CDR1 is MGHRA, CDR2 YSYEKL. CDR3 sequence: CASSQPTGIADYGYTF. In DNA, the CDR3 is TGCGCCAGCAGCCAACCAACAGGGATTGCGGACTATGGCTACACCTTC.

The J gene is TRBJ2-1, the V gene TRBV7-3; tentatively, D is TRBD1 (6 bases). The CDR3 totals 15 residues. Germline CDR1 is SGHTA and CDR2 is FQGTGA. Trimming cost V 5 bases and J 8 bases, with 19 bases left between them. The CDR3 DNA reads as TGTGCCAGCAGCCCGACAGGTCACTTGAGGGATGAGCAGTTCTTC. It specifies CASSPTGHLRDEQFF.